This T cell receptor beta chain was profiled in a study of blood T cell repertoires in COVID-19. Study details: The cDNA or gDNA used as material had been derived from T cells, B-cell-depleted T cells, or PBMCs.

Profiled with immunoSEQ multiplex PCR; TCRdb holds only in-frame clones, not every one. The repertoire holds roughly 430,000 clones, approximately 88% seen once, with 2% to 2.5% in the top ten. CDR1 and CDR2 (germline): LGHDT, YNNKEL (reference sequence). CDR3 length equals 13 residues. The V end lost 2 bases, the J end lost 3 bases, and 4 bases lay between the germline ends. The cohort comprised adults aged roughly 18 to 90 years residing in approximately 25 US areas. Cohort placement rested on clinical history that participants reported themselves. This clonotype was sampled from a woman in her thirties or forties with acute COVID-19. The material sequenced was PBMCs or T cells enriched from blood (not recorded which). The J gene is TRBJ2-2, the V gene TRBV3-1 (or the pseudogene TRBV3-2); no clear D. The CDR3 sequence: CASSQSYTGELFF. CDR3 in DNA: TGTGCCAGCAGCCAATCGTACACCGGGGAGCTGTTTTTT.